This passage covers 11 T cell receptor beta chains from one sample sequenced in a study of long-term antiretroviral therapy in people with HIV (dated by TCRdb to about 2022). The immunoSEQ hsTCRB v3.0 assay was used at survey level resolution for TRB variable region sequencing. TCRdb obtained this table from immuneACCESS and retained in-frame rearrangements with V and J assigned. These tables miss some clones; where compared with another copy, unresolved V genes account for less than half of the shortfall, and the remainder is unexplained. The sample table shows about 10,000 clones, and approximately 82% are seen once. The top ten clones comprise under 15% of the sample. The material was unsorted PBMCs, obtained 1.2 years after starting antiretroviral therapy. The receptors were gathered from a man in his forties with HIV.

Here the CDR3 reads CASSGVGTDPHQPQHF. DNA of the CDR3: TGTGCCAGCAGTGGGGTGGGAACAGACCCCCATCAGCCCCAGCATTTT. This chain joins TRBV4-2 and TRBJ1-5; D gene ambiguous. Trimming cost V 6 bases and J 5 bases, with 20 bases left between them. Germline lookup yields CDR1 LGHNA and CDR2 YNFKEQ. The CDR3 is 16 residues long.

V is TRBV30 and J is TRBJ2-7; D not resolved. The CDR3 totals 12 residues. Germline CDR1 is GTSNPN and CDR2 is SVGIG (reference sequence). Between the trimmed V and J ends, which lost 0 bases and 3 bases, there was a span of 6 bases. The CDR3 sequence is CAWSVFSYEQYF. CDR3 DNA: TGTGCCTGGAGTGTATTCAGCTACGAGCAGTACTTC.

This clone has only a few counts. The V call is TRBV4-2, the J call TRBJ1-2, with D possibly matching TRBD1 (6 bases). This CDR3 has 13 residues. The germline CDR1 and CDR2 sequences are LGHNA and YNFKEQ. The V and J ends lost 1 base and 6 bases respectively, with 9 bases between them. As DNA, the CDR3 is TGTGCCAGCAGCCAAGGGACAGCTGATGGCTACACCTTC. Translation: CASSQGTADGYTF.

The chain is built from TRBV5-4 and TRBJ2-7; TRBD1 agrees at 9 bases. The V gene end was trimmed by 4 bases and the J gene end by 0 bases; junction bases not matched to a gene: 5. This CDR3 contains 15 residues. Germline V gene sequence: CDR1 SGHNT, CDR2 YYREEE (reference sequence). The CDR3 is CASSVDRGSSYEQYF. CDR3 in DNA: TGTGCCAGCAGCGTGGACAGGGGAAGCTCCTACGAGCAGTACTTC.

This clone was seen just once. The rearrangement joins TRBV5-4 to TRBJ1-1; 7 bases fit TRBD1. V shed 0 bases, J shed 1 base, and the junction held 6 bases outside the gene matches. This CDR3 comprises 16 residues. Germline V gene lookup returns CDR1 SGHNT and CDR2 YYREEE (reference sequence). CDR3 in amino acids: CASSLVGRGWNTEAFF. The CDR3 DNA sequence: TGTGCCAGCAGCTTGGTAGGCAGGGGGTGGAACACTGAAGCTTTCTTT.

CDR3 residues: CASSDLRGQGFHEQYF. CDR3 DNA sequence: TGTGCCAGCAGTGATTTGAGGGGACAGGGGTTCCACGAGCAGTACTTC. The V call is TRBV25-1, the J call TRBJ2-7; TRBD1 matches at 10 bases. Germline CDR1 is MGHDK and CDR2 is SYGVNS. The CDR3 is 16 residues long. V dropped 3 bases and J dropped 5; count of bases not matched to a gene: 10.

CDR3 in DNA: TGCGCCAGCAGTCAATCGACAGGGGTCAAGACCGGGGAGCTGTTTTTT. This codes for CASSQSTGVKTGELFF. This sequence joins TRBV23-1 and TRBJ2-2, with TRBD1 matching 8 bases. TRBV23-1 is treated as an ORF (open reading frame) with a function not yet certain. V was clipped by 0 bases and J by 5 bases; unmatched bases: 5. This CDR3 is 16 amino acids long.

The sample holds one count of this clone. The V call is TRBV5-4, the J call TRBJ2-1; TRBD2 matches 14 bases. The CDR3 is 15 residues long. The trim removed 2 bases at V and 8 bases at J, leaving 3 bases unmatched. Germline V gene sequence: CDR1 SGHNT, CDR2 YYREEE (reference sequence). The CDR3 spells CASSLTGLAGDEQFF. The DNA for the CDR3 is TGTGCCAGCAGCTTAACGGGACTAGCGGGGGATGAGCAGTTCTTC.

V gene TRBV28 combines with J gene TRBJ2-3; 9 nucleotides align to TRBD2. CDR1 and CDR2 from the germline V gene are MDHEN and SYDVKM. This CDR3 comprises 14 residues. Trimming cost V 9 bases and J 7 bases; bases outside gene matches: 11. The CDR3 loop reads CASASGGSANTQYF. The CDR3 DNA reads TGTGCCAGTGCAAGCGGGGGGTCCGCAAATACGCAGTATTTT.

The chain joins TRBV11-3 to TRBJ2-1, with 9 bases lining up with TRBD1. The CDR3 covers 16 residues. The trim removed 5 bases at V and 2 bases at J, leaving 7 bases unmatched. The V gene's germline CDR1 is SGHNT and CDR2 YENEEA. CDR3 sequence reads: CASSTEGDRAYNEQFF. The CDR3 coding sequence is TGTGCCAGCAGCACCGAGGGGGACAGGGCCTACAATGAGCAGTTCTTC.

The chain carries TRBV5-6 and TRBJ1-4; D gene uncertain. V lost 4 bases and J 0 bases, leaving 10 bases between the germline ends. Germline V gene lookup returns CDR1 SGHDT and CDR2 YYEEEE. This CDR3 is 15 amino acids long. DNA of the CDR3: TGTGCCAGCAGCATAAACTCAGCAACTAATGAAAAACTGTTTTTT. This sequence encodes CASSINSATNEKLFF.